A selection of T cell receptor beta chains follows, all from one sample in a study of OX40 agonist ivuxolimab in advanced cancers. Profiling relied on immunoSEQ multiplex PCR, and the TCRdb table lists in-frame clones only, not all of them. This table holds tens of thousands of clones, roughly 88% found once. The sample was CD4+ or CD8+ T cells sorted from blood, taken in a trial of the OX40 agonist ivuxolimab. These receptor sequences come from an adult with an advanced solid tumor such as melanoma, head and neck, liver or kidney cancer. Both conserved end residues are trimmed from each CDR3.

j_call	v_call	cdr3_aa
TRBJ2-7	TRBV30	AWGGAQYEQY
TRBJ2-3	TRBV27	ASTRTSGAVDTQY
TRBJ2-7	TRBV9	ASSPWTSGRYEQY
TRBJ2-7	TRBV11-2	ASSTRGSSYEQY
TRBJ1-6	TRBV6-6	ASRGWDTTNSPLH
TRBJ2-3	TRBV6-6	ASAPPGSWTDTQY
TRBJ2-5	TRBV2	ASSRPLEGETQY
TRBJ2-5	TRBV5-1	ASMDIRLAGGQETQY
TRBJ2-1	TRBV5-6	ASRQRWGSSYNEQF
TRBJ1-5	TRBV7-2	ASSLERDQPQH
TRBJ2-1	TRBV9	ASSVGRTDLYNEQF
TRBJ2-5	TRBV29-1	SVAEVAQETQY
TRBJ2-3	TRBV6-1	ASSEALAHTDTQY
TRBJ2-2	TRBV11-2	ASSPWTSLGGELF
TRBJ2-5	TRBV5-1	ASSIDQETQY
TRBJ1-3	TRBV7-3	ASSLKPGNTIY
TRBJ1-1	TRBV16	ASSLNRGGGHTEAF
TRBJ2-1	TRBV11-2	ASSQSSEQF
TRBJ2-1	TRBV7-2	ASRLPAGENEQF
TRBJ2-5	TRBV15	ATSRVAGGETQY
TRBJ2-1	TRBV28	ASSRREKMNEQF
TRBJ2-1	TRBV21-1	ASSPPGESRGGNEQF
TRBJ1-2	TRBV20-1	SAADYGYT
TRBJ1-1	TRBV11-2	ASSLSYISNTEAF
TRBJ2-5	TRBV11-3	ASSLAYGGKTQY
TRBJ2-5	TRBV9	ASSVGREGPETQY